This T cell receptor beta chain was observed in a study of a mutant IDH1 vaccine in newly diagnosed glioma. The CDR3 covers 12 residues. Trimming removed 8 bases at V and 1 base at J, with 8 bases between. The germline gives CDR1 KGHSH, CDR2 LQKENI. Noted time point: week 47, end of study. Every vaccine dose comprised 300 ug of mutant IDH1 20-mer peptide plus topical imiquimod. The repertoire was sequenced with immunoSEQ multiplex PCR; TCRdb's copy has only in-frame clones and lacks some. The sample includes roughly 32,000 clones, approximately 87% of them seen just once. In regard to this clone: Its antigen is currently unknown.

Specimen: PBMCs, collected from a glioma patient whose treatment included an IDH1 peptide vaccine. This sequence originates from a woman younger than 45 with glioma. The rearrangement joins TRBV18 to TRBJ1-1; D remains ambiguous. The CDR3 region is CASARGNTEAFF. The CDR3 bases are TGTGCCAGCGCCCGAGGGAACACTGAAGCTTTCTTT.